This paragraph reports one T cell receptor beta chain. Its antigen is currently not known. No much larger clone exists at a distance of one base, and base qualities are not known. The data originate from a study of blood T cell repertoires in COVID-19 (dated by TCRdb to 2018 to 2021). A note on the overall study: Samples from collaborators originated in the United States, Italy and Spain and spanned both the acute and convalescent phases of COVID-19. The repertoires were released in a freely available public database meant as a resource for research on the immune response to SARS-CoV-2. Subjects who had been exposed to COVID-19, were actively infected with it, or had recovered from it provided the deeply sampled blood TCRbeta repertoires that made up the dataset. Where available, HLA class I and class II types were obtained from metadata supplied by the sample provider rather than from assay-based typing. The sample metadata nearly always contained a de-identified subject ID, COVID-19 status, age in years and sex. Samples were obtained from the ongoing ImmuneRACE study (first 160 participants) and from 1,254 subjects provided by 6 global collaborators. The prospective study material was composed of cDNA or gDNA derived from T cells, B-cell-depleted T cells, or PBMCs.

Trimming removed 1 base from V and 5 bases from J; the gene matches leave 13 bases unexplained. From its cysteine to its phenylalanine, the CDR3 spans 17 amino acids. Solely the CDR3 DNA is kept, with 51 bases framed from the first base. CDR1 MGHRA and CDR2 YSYEKL are derived from the germline V gene. TCRbeta CDR3 regions were amplified from genomic DNA using the immunoSEQ Assay, a bias-controlled multiplex PCR. From the authors' description of their analysis: The number of nucleated cells in each sample was estimated from the amplification of reference gene primers within the assay. To quantify the absolute abundance of each unique TCRbeta CDR3 rearrangement, sequence reads were collapsed and filtered. Productive Simpson clonality was computed per sample as the square root of Simpson's diversity index over productive rearrangements. TCRdb obtained this table from immuneACCESS and retained in-frame rearrangements with V and J assigned. These tables miss some clones; where compared with another copy, unresolved V genes account for less than half of the shortfall, and the remainder is unexplained. The V and J calls and clone size were taken over from that table, and D and trimming were inferred from the DNA. The sample records about 190,000 clones, more than 75% of which are singletons. The ten largest clonotypes hold approximately 15% of the sample.

Participants in the prospective study were enrolled through a virtual design, were aged roughly 18 to 100 years, and lived in 24 United States geographic areas. In the prospective study, cohorts were assigned on the basis of participant-reported clinical history obtained from a screening survey and a study questionnaire. Recovered participants in ImmuneRACE Cohort 3 were defined by two consecutive negative NP/OP PCR tests, clearance by a healthcare professional, or resolution of symptoms. Each participant in the prospective study had whole blood, serum and a nasopharyngeal or oropharyngeal swab collected by mobile phlebotomists. Prospective study participants could optionally give additional blood draws and questionnaires over an approximately two-month period. Before DNA extraction, blood samples from the prospective study were shipped at room temperature or frozen. Broad study findings and their caveats: How much clinical and demographic metadata was included differed by source and by participant, and the metadata was provided uncurated.

The clonotype originates from a woman aged 45-60 years who had recovered from COVID-19. The chain is assembled from TRBV4-1 and TRBJ1-2, and TRBD1 matches 7 of the central bases. The material sequenced was PBMCs or T cells enriched from blood (not recorded which). The CDR3 is CASSQAQLLTGKYGYTF. Here is the DNA: TGCGCCAGCAGCCAAGCCCAACTCCTGACAGGGAAGTATGGCTACACCTTC.